The 14 T cell receptor beta chains below all came from one sample that was sequenced in a study of long-term antiretroviral therapy in people with HIV. immunoSEQ v3.0 was run at survey level. Only in-frame clones appear in the TCRdb table, and some are missing; sequencing was by immunoSEQ multiplex PCR. The table records roughly 8,500 clones, 81% of them present only once. The sample consisted of unsorted PBMCs, taken around 2.6 years before starting antiretroviral therapy. Receptors were obtained from a man in his forties with HIV.

The chain recombines TRBV10-1 with TRBJ2-1, with 9 bases aligning to TRBD2. This CDR3 has 15 residues. CDR1 and CDR2 from the germline V gene are WNHNN and SYGVQD (reference sequence). V was clipped by 5 bases and J by 6 bases; unmatched bases: 8. The CDR3 is CASSKGAGGLNEQFF. The CDR3 DNA sequence: TGCGCCAGCAGTAAAGGAGCGGGGGGCCTCAATGAGCAGTTCTTC.

This clone was detected a few times. The J gene is TRBJ2-5, the V gene TRBV28, with D perhaps matching TRBD1 or TRBD2 (5 bases each). V was clipped by 1 base and J by 2 bases, with 11 bases between them. CDR1 and CDR2 from the germline V gene are MDHEN and SYDVKM. This CDR3 region has 15 residues. The CDR3 DNA sequence: TGTGCCAGCAGTTTATTCCAGGGAGCTCAAGAGACCCAGTACTTC. Protein: CASSLFQGAQETQYF.

V gene TRBV6-4 combines with J gene TRBJ2-3; 9 bases are shared with TRBD2. This CDR3 contains 15 residues. Trimming at V came to 0 bases and at J to 6 bases, leaving 4 bases not matched to a gene. Germline-derived CDR1 and CDR2 are MRHNA and SNTAGT. In DNA, the CDR3 is TGTGCCAGCAGTGACTCGGCGGGGGGGCTTGATACGCAGTATTTT. Translating it yields CASSDSAGGLDTQYF.

This clone was detected a few times. The chain employs TRBV2 and TRBJ1-6; D not certain. The CDR3 contains 13 residues. CDR1 is SNHLY and CDR2 is FYNNEI in the germline V gene. V shed 6 bases and J shed 4 bases, with 7 bases lying between them. The CDR3 DNA reads TGTGCCAGCAGCTCAGATTATAATTCACCCCTCCACTTT. The encoded protein is CASSSDYNSPLHF.

This chain connects TRBV5-8 to TRBJ2-3; D might be TRBD1 or TRBD2, each matching 5 bases. Trimming stripped 4 bases from V and 0 bases from J, with 12 bases between. This CDR3 comprises 15 residues. Germline lookup yields CDR1 SGHTS and CDR2 YDEGEE. The CDR3 DNA reads as TGTGCCAGCAGCCCAGGGACCCTTAGCACAGATACGCAGTATTTT. It translates to CASSPGTLSTDTQYF.

In this sample, this clone turned up a few times. The rearrangement joins TRBV30 to TRBJ1-5, with D unresolved. This CDR3 is 13 amino acids long. V lost 3 bases to trimming and J lost 0 bases, with 6 bases between them. Germline assignment: CDR1 GTSNPN and CDR2 SVGIG (reference sequence). CDR3 coding DNA: TGTGCCTGGAGCCGGGGTAGCAATCAGCCCCAGCATTTT. Amino acids: CAWSRGSNQPQHF.

The chain is built from TRBV7-8 and TRBJ1-1, with unresolved D. V lost 5 bases and J 3 bases, leaving 13 bases between the germline ends. The CDR3 covers 14 residues. The germline V gene has CDR1 SGHVS and CDR2 FQNEAQ. CDR3 protein: CASSPDPRHTEAFF. Here the CDR3 DNA reads TGTGCCAGCAGCCCAGACCCTCGCCACACTGAAGCTTTCTTT.

This clone is large by share. This chain connects TRBV5-1 to TRBJ1-2; D might be TRBD1 (6 bases). The CDR3 has 14 amino acids. Germline assignment: CDR1 SGHRS and CDR2 YFSETQ. The germline V and J ends were trimmed by 0 bases and 5 bases, with 11 bases remaining between them. The CDR3 DNA is TGCGCCAGCAGCTTGGAGGGGGGAACTTATGGCTACACCTTC. Protein sequence: CASSLEGGTYGYTF.

This clone showed up just a few times. The chain recombines TRBV5-4 with TRBJ2-7, with a tentative D call TRBD2 (5 bases). V was clipped by 4 bases and J by 0 bases, with 8 bases between them. Per the germline V gene, CDR1 is SGHNT and CDR2 is YYREEE (reference sequence). The CDR3 length is 13 residues. CDR3 in amino acids: CASSPRDSYEQYF. DNA of the CDR3: TGTGCCAGCAGCCCCCGGGACTCCTACGAGCAGTACTTC.

This clone appeared a few times. The rearrangement uses TRBV14 and TRBJ2-7; TRBD1 agrees at 8 bases. CDR1 is SGHDN, CDR2 FVKESK, per germline. This CDR3 spans 15 amino acids. The V segment lost 4 bases and the J segment 0 bases; nucleotides outside the gene matches: 5. The CDR3, as DNA: TGTGCCAGCAGCCCACTGGGACAGGCCTCCTACGAGCAGTACTTC. This sequence encodes CASSPLGQASYEQYF.

This chain links TRBV6-5 with TRBJ2-5, with D hard to call. Looked up from germline, CDR1 is MNHEY and CDR2 is SVGAGI. V was trimmed by 6 bases and J by 7 bases, leaving 9 bases between them. The CDR3 spans 11 residues. The CDR3 loop reads CASSRLGTQYF. In DNA form, the CDR3 reads TGTGCCAGCAGCCGGCTTGGGACCCAGTACTTC.

The rearrangement links TRBV25-1 to TRBJ1-4, with D possibly matching TRBD1 (5 bases). CDR1 is MGHDK, CDR2 SYGVNS, per germline. The CDR3 loop spans 14 amino acids. V was pared by 5 bases and J by 6 bases, with 13 bases between. In nucleotides, the CDR3 is TGTGCCAGCAGTTCGGGGCTAGTTGATGAAAAACTGTTTTTT. Its protein product is CASSSGLVDEKLFF.

This chain's CDR3 is CASSAGTGFEIGYTF. The CDR3 nucleotides read TGTGCCAGCAGCGCCGGGACAGGGTTTGAAATAGGCTACACCTTC. The V and J genes are TRBV13 and TRBJ1-2; 9 bases fit TRBD1. Germline V gene data show CDR1 as PRHDT and CDR2 as FYEKMQ (reference sequence). The J segment lost 8 bases and the V segment lost 5 bases, leaving 12 bases of the junction unmatched. The CDR3 length is 15 residues.

This clone was observed once. Here the CDR3 DNA reads TGCAGCGTCCAGACAGGGATCGAAGCTTTCTTT. Translated, it gives CSVQTGIEAFF. V gene TRBV29-1 combines with J gene TRBJ1-1; the match to TRBD1 covers 7 bases. CDR3 size: 11 residues. Looked up from germline, CDR1 is SQVTM and CDR2 is ANQGSEA. The junction had 6 bases not matched to a gene; V was cut back by 6 bases and J by 8 bases.